This T cell receptor (beta chain) is from a study of radiation and T cells in renal cell carcinoma. Time point specified: baseline pretreatment blood. Treatment given: 15 Gy SBRT to primary tumor, nephrectomy 4 weeks later. After SBRT, blood was collected at 2 and 4 weeks, plus baseline. The method was immunoSEQ multiplex PCR; TCRdb's version includes in-frame clones alone and lacks a portion of them. The sample holds 130,000 or so clones, 70% to 90% seen once. The material sequenced was blood, taken from a patient whose treatment included radiotherapy and nephrectomy. This TCR was recovered from a woman in her forties or fifties with renal cell carcinoma.

CDR3 coding DNA: TGTGCCAGCAGTTTTGGGCAGGGTAACACTGAAGCTTTCTTT. It encodes CASSFGQGNTEAFF. The chain uses TRBV27 and TRBJ1-1; weak D call: TRBD1 (5 bases). Germline lookup yields CDR1 MNHEY and CDR2 SMNVEV (reference sequence). This CDR3 has 14 residues. With 3 bases removed from V and 2 bases from J, the gap between germline ends came to 10 bases.